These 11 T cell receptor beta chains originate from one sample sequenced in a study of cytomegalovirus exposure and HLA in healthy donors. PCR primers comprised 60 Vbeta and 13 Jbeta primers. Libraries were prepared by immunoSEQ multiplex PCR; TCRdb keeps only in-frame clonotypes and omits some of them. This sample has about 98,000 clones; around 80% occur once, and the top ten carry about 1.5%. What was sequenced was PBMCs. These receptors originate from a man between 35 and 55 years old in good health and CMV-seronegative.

CDR3 sequence (DNA): TGTGCCAGCCAGAAGGGGGGGTGGGAGACCCAGTACTTC. Protein: CASQKGGWETQYF. The V gene is TRBV6-1, the J gene TRBJ2-5, with D perhaps TRBD2 (7 bases). Looked up from germline, CDR1 is MNHNS and CDR2 is SASEGT. V lost 8 bases, J lost 5 bases, and 15 bases lay in between. The CDR3 spans 13 residues.

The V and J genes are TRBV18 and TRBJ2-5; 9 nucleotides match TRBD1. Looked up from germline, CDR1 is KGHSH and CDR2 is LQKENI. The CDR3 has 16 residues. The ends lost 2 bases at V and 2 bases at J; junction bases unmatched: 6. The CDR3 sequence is CASSPISGTGQETQYF. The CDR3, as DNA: TGTGCCAGCTCACCAATCTCCGGGACAGGGCAAGAGACCCAGTACTTC. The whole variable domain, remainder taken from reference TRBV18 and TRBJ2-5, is NAGVMQNPRHLVRRRGQEARLRCSPMKGHSHVYWYRQLPEEGLKFMVYLQKENIIDESGMPKERFSAEFPKEGPSILRIQQVVRGDSAAYFCASSPISGTGQETQYFGPGTRLLVL.

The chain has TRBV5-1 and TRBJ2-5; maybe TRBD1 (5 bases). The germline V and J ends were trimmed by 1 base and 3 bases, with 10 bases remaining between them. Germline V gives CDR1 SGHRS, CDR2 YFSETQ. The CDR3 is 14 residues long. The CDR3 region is CASSLNTGEETQYF. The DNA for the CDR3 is TGCGCCAGCAGCTTGAACACAGGAGAAGAGACCCAGTACTTC.

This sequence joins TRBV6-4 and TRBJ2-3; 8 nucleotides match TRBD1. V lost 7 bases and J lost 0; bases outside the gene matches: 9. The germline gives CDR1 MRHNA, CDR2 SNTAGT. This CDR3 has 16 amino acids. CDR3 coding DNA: TGTGCCAGCACCGAGACAGGGGAACTTAGCACAGATACGCAGTATTTT. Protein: CASTETGELSTDTQYF.

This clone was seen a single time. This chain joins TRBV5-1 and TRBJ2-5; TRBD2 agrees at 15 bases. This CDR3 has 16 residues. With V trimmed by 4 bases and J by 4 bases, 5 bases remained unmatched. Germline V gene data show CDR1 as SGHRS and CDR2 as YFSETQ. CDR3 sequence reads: CASSPGLAGGPETQYF. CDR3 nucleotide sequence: TGCGCCAGCAGCCCGGGACTAGCGGGGGGCCCAGAGACCCAGTACTTC.

This chain's CDR3 is CASSLVLGVNQETQYF. Here the CDR3 DNA reads TGCGCCAGCAGCTTGGTTTTGGGAGTGAACCAAGAGACCCAGTACTTC. The chain uses TRBV5-1 and TRBJ2-5, with D possibly being TRBD2 (5 bases). The germline V and J ends were trimmed by 0 bases and 0 bases, with 12 bases remaining between them. In germline, CDR1 is SGHRS, CDR2 YFSETQ. The CDR3 is made up of 16 amino acids.

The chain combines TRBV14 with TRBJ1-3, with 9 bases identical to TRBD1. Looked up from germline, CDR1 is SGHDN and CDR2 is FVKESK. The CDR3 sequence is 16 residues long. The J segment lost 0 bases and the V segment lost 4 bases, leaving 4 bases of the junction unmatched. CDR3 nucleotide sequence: TGTGCCAGCAGCCCCAGACAGGGGGACTCTGGAAACACCATATATTTT. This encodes CASSPRQGDSGNTIYF.

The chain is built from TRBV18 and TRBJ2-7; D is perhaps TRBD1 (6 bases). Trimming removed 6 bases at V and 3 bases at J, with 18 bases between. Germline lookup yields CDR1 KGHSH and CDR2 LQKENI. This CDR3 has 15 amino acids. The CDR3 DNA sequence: TGTGCCAGCTCCCCCCTGTCTACAGGGAGCTACGAGCAGTACTTC. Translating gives CASSPLSTGSYEQYF.

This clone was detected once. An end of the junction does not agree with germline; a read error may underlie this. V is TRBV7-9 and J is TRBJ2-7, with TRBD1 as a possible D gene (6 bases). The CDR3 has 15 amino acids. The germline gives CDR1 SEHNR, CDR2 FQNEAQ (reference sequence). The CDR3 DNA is TGTTCCAGCAGCTTAGCCCCGGGACACCACTACGAGCAGTACTTC. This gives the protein CSSSLAPGHHYEQYF.

CDR3 DNA: TGCGCCAGCAGCCAGGGCCCTGGACAGAGGAACACCATATATTTT. This translates into CASSQGPGQRNTIYF. The V call is TRBV4-1, the J call TRBJ1-3, with a weak D call TRBD1 (6 bases). CDR3 length: 15 residues. Trimming left V 3 bases short and J 7 bases short, with 16 bases between. Germline CDR1 MGHRA, CDR2 YSYEKL.

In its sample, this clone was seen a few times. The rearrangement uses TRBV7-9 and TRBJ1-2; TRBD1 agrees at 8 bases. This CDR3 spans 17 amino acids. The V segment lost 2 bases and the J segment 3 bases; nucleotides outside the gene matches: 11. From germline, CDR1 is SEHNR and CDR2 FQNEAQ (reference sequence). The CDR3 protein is CASSLSQGAADDYGYTF. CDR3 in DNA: TGTGCCAGCAGCTTATCCCAGGGGGCGGCCGACGACTATGGCTACACCTTC.